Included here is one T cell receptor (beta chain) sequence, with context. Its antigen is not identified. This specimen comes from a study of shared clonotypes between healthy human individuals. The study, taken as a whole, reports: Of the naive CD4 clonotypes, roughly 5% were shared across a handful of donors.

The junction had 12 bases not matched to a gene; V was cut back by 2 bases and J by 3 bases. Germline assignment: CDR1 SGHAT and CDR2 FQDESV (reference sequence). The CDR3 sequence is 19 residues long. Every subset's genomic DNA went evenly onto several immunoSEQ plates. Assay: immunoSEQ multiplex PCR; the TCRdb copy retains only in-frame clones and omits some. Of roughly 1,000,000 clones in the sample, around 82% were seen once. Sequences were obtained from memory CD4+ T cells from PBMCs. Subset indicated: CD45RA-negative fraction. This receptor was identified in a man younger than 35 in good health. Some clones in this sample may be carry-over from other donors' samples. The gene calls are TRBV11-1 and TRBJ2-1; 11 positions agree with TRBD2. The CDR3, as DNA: TGTGCCAGCAGCTTATATTCGTTCGGACTAGCGGGCAACTACAATGAGCAGTTCTTC. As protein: CASSLYSFGLAGNYNEQFF.